This is a list of T cell receptor beta chains from one sample in a study of vaccination and CD4 T cells after COVID-19. Their antigens are not known. From the PCR reads, TCRdb called clonotypes with MiXCR, one entry per CDR3 protein. This sample has around 25,000 distinct CDR3 sequences, with under 55% found just once. Sequenced here: CD4+ T cells from blood, cultured in vitro, sampled about 7 months after SARS-CoV-2 vaccination. These receptors were taken from a human donor who had recovered from COVID-19. CDR3s include the opening cysteine and the closing phenylalanine or tryptophan. A D gene is named only where the DNA matches it firmly. The listing skips clone size in some rows; elsewhere it reads once, few, many or a size class.

v_call: TRBV7-9; d_call: .; cdr3_length: 13; j_call: TRBJ2-1; clone_size: .; cdr3_nt: TGTGCCAGCAGTTTGGCACGGTACAATGAGCAGTTCTTC; cdr3_aa: CASSLARYNEQFF
v_call: TRBV7-8; d_call: TRBD1; cdr3_length: 15; j_call: TRBJ2-7; clone_size: .; cdr3_nt: TGTGCCAGCAGCTCAAATTCAGGACAGGGCTCTAAGCAGTACTTC; cdr3_aa: CASSSNSGQGSKQYF
v_call: TRBV20-1; d_call: .; cdr3_length: 13; j_call: TRBJ2-3; clone_size: few; cdr3_nt: TGCAGTGCTAGATGGGACGGATCAGATACGCAGTATTTT; cdr3_aa: CSARWDGSDTQYF
v_call: TRBV7-7; d_call: TRBD2; cdr3_length: 16; j_call: TRBJ2-1; clone_size: .; cdr3_nt: TGTGCCAGCAGCGATGGGTGGGGACTAGCGGGAAGTGAGCAGTTCTTC; cdr3_aa: CASSDGWGLAGSEQFF
v_call: TRBV20-1; d_call: TRBD2; cdr3_length: 15; j_call: TRBJ2-7; clone_size: .; cdr3_nt: TGCAGTGCTAGAGACTCTAGCGGGAGTCCCTACGAGCAGTACTTC; cdr3_aa: CSARDSSGSPYEQYF
v_call: TRBV6-1; d_call: TRBD1; cdr3_length: 13; j_call: TRBJ2-2; clone_size: few; cdr3_nt: TGTGCCAGCAGATTGACAGGGGCCGGGGAGCTGTTTTTT; cdr3_aa: CASRLTGAGELFF
v_call: TRBV15; d_call: .; cdr3_length: 14; j_call: TRBJ1-1; clone_size: few; cdr3_nt: TGTGCCACCAGCAGAGACAAATACGATAGGGAAGCTTTCTTT; cdr3_aa: CATSRDKYDREAFF
v_call: TRBV7-9; d_call: TRBD2; cdr3_length: 15; j_call: TRBJ2-3; clone_size: once; cdr3_nt: TGTGCCAGCAGCCCCGGACTAGCGGGACCAGATACGCAGTATTTT; cdr3_aa: CASSPGLAGPDTQYF
v_call: TRBV20-1; d_call: TRBD2; cdr3_length: 17; j_call: TRBJ2-1; clone_size: few; cdr3_nt: TGCAGTGCTAGAGATGAGGAGTGGCGGGAGGGCTCGAATGAGCAGTTCTTC; cdr3_aa: CSARDEEWREGSNEQFF
v_call: TRBV4-2; d_call: .; cdr3_length: 13; j_call: TRBJ2-7; clone_size: .; cdr3_nt: TGTGCCAGCAGCCAGGAACAGCACTACGAGCAGTACTTC; cdr3_aa: CASSQEQHYEQYF
v_call: TRBV20-1; d_call: .; cdr3_length: 18; j_call: TRBJ2-1; clone_size: .; cdr3_nt: TGCAGTGTAAGTAGTAGAGGGCCTCGGACGAGCTCCTACAATGAGCAGTTCTTC; cdr3_aa: CSVSSRGPRTSSYNEQFF
v_call: TRBV6-1; d_call: .; cdr3_length: 13; j_call: TRBJ1-1; clone_size: .; cdr3_nt: TGTGCCACCATCCGTCCAGGGGTAACTGAAGCTTTCTTT; cdr3_aa: CATIRPGVTEAFF
v_call: TRBV20-1; d_call: .; cdr3_length: 18; j_call: TRBJ2-7; clone_size: .; cdr3_nt: TGCAGTGCTAGGCTAAGAGGACAAGGGGGATCCGACGGTCACGAGCAGTACTTC; cdr3_aa: CSARLRGQGGSDGHEQYF
v_call: TRBV21-1; d_call: .; cdr3_length: 15; j_call: TRBJ2-7; clone_size: .; cdr3_nt: TGTGCCAGCAGCAAAGTCGAGGGGTCGGACTACGAGCAGTACTTC; cdr3_aa: CASSKVEGSDYEQYF
v_call: TRBV28; d_call: TRBD2; cdr3_length: 17; j_call: TRBJ2-4; clone_size: .; cdr3_nt: TGTGCCAGCAGGCCGGGACTAGCGGCTCAAGCCAAAAACATTCAGTACTTC; cdr3_aa: CASRPGLAAQAKNIQYF
v_call: TRBV20-1; d_call: TRBD2; cdr3_length: 16; j_call: TRBJ2-1; clone_size: few; cdr3_nt: TGCAGTGCTAGAGATCCCACTAGCGGGAGGGCTAATGAGCAGTTCTTC; cdr3_aa: CSARDPTSGRANEQFF
v_call: TRBV20-1; d_call: .; cdr3_length: 16; j_call: TRBJ2-7; clone_size: few; cdr3_nt: TGCAGTGCTCTACGGTCGTTCGCGGGGAGCTCCTACGAGCAGTACTTC; cdr3_aa: CSALRSFAGSSYEQYF
v_call: TRBV28; d_call: TRBD1; cdr3_length: 12; j_call: TRBJ1-2; clone_size: .; cdr3_nt: TGTGCCAGCAGTCAGACAGGGACGGGCTACACCTTC; cdr3_aa: CASSQTGTGYTF
v_call: TRBV7-8; d_call: TRBD2; cdr3_length: 15; j_call: TRBJ2-3; clone_size: .; cdr3_nt: TGTGCCAGCAGCCCTCGGGAGGGACTAGAGGTAACGCAGTATTTT; cdr3_aa: CASSPREGLEVTQYF
v_call: TRBV20-1; d_call: TRBD1; cdr3_length: 14; j_call: TRBJ1-5; clone_size: .; cdr3_nt: TGCAGTGCTATACCAGGGGGACAGGAACAGCCCCAGCATTTT; cdr3_aa: CSAIPGGQEQPQHF
v_call: TRBV20-1; d_call: .; cdr3_length: 14; j_call: TRBJ1-5; clone_size: .; cdr3_nt: TGCAGTGCTATCGGGCCGGAGGAGAATCAGCCCCAGCATTTT; cdr3_aa: CSAIGPEENQPQHF
v_call: TRBV29-1; d_call: .; cdr3_length: 13; j_call: TRBJ2-1; clone_size: .; cdr3_nt: TGCAGCGTTGAAGAGACAGCCTACAATGAGCAGTTCTTC; cdr3_aa: CSVEETAYNEQFF
v_call: TRBV4-1; d_call: .; cdr3_length: 11; j_call: TRBJ1-2; clone_size: few; cdr3_nt: TGCGCCAGCAGCCAAGGGGACGGCTACACCTTC; cdr3_aa: CASSQGDGYTF
v_call: TRBV20-1; d_call: .; cdr3_length: 13; j_call: TRBJ1-5; clone_size: few; cdr3_nt: TGCAGTGTCAAGACAGCCGATGGTCAGCCCCAGCATTTT; cdr3_aa: CSVKTADGQPQHF
v_call: TRBV11-3; d_call: TRBD2; cdr3_length: 18; j_call: TRBJ2-1; clone_size: .; cdr3_nt: TGTGCCAGCAGCACTTCGGGACTAGCGGGATATCCCAACAATGAGCAGTTCTTC; cdr3_aa: CASSTSGLAGYPNNEQFF
v_call: TRBV10-3; d_call: .; cdr3_length: 14; j_call: TRBJ2-3; clone_size: .; cdr3_nt: TGTGCCATCAGTGATCAAGCGGAGTTAGATACGCAGTATTTT; cdr3_aa: CAISDQAELDTQYF
v_call: TRBV6-1; d_call: .; cdr3_length: 15; j_call: TRBJ1-1; clone_size: few; cdr3_nt: TGTGCCAGCAGCCCCTTGGGGGGCGCCGGCACTGAAGCTTTCTTT; cdr3_aa: CASSPLGGAGTEAFF
v_call: TRBV28; d_call: TRBD2; cdr3_length: 16; j_call: TRBJ2-3; clone_size: .; cdr3_nt: TGTGCCAGCAGCCTGGGACTAGCGGGAGGAGCAGATACGCAGTATTTT; cdr3_aa: CASSLGLAGGADTQYF
v_call: TRBV19; d_call: .; cdr3_length: 16; j_call: TRBJ1-2; clone_size: once; cdr3_nt: TGTGCCAGTAGTATAGATGGGGCAAACAGACTAAGGAGCTACACCTTC; cdr3_aa: CASSIDGANRLRSYTF
v_call: TRBV30; d_call: .; cdr3_length: 13; j_call: TRBJ2-3; clone_size: .; cdr3_nt: TGTGCCTGGAGTGTCTCCCACACAGATACGCAGTATTTT; cdr3_aa: CAWSVSHTDTQYF
v_call: TRBV27; d_call: .; cdr3_length: 16; j_call: TRBJ2-7; clone_size: .; cdr3_nt: TGTGCCAGCAGACGAGGACTAACCCCAAGCTCCTACGAGCAGTACTTC; cdr3_aa: CASRRGLTPSSYEQYF
v_call: TRBV7-9; d_call: TRBD2; cdr3_length: 14; j_call: TRBJ2-1; clone_size: .; cdr3_nt: TGTGCCAGCAGCAGTCTAGCGGGTTACAATGAGCAGTTCTTC; cdr3_aa: CASSSLAGYNEQFF
v_call: TRBV7-6; d_call: .; cdr3_length: 14; j_call: TRBJ2-1; clone_size: .; cdr3_nt: TGTGCCAGCAGCCCAGTTCGCGAGAACAATGAGCAGTTCTTC; cdr3_aa: CASSPVRENNEQFF
v_call: TRBV20-1; d_call: TRBD2; cdr3_length: 15; j_call: TRBJ2-5; clone_size: .; cdr3_nt: TGCAGTGCTACCTCCCGGACTAGGGGCGGAAAGACCCAGTACTTC; cdr3_aa: CSATSRTRGGKTQYF
v_call: TRBV5-5; d_call: .; cdr3_length: 14; j_call: TRBJ2-5; clone_size: .; cdr3_nt: TGTGCCAGCAGCTTGGTACGTTGGGGAGAGACCCAGTACTTC; cdr3_aa: CASSLVRWGETQYF
v_call: TRBV20-1; d_call: TRBD1; cdr3_length: 16; j_call: TRBJ1-5; clone_size: few; cdr3_nt: TGCAGTGCTAATATAGTTACAGGGGGCGGCAATCAGCCCCAGCATTTT; cdr3_aa: CSANIVTGGGNQPQHF
v_call: TRBV6-5; d_call: .; cdr3_length: 15; j_call: TRBJ1-1; clone_size: .; cdr3_nt: TGTGCCAGCAGTTACGGGCACAGGGTGAACACTGAAGCTTTCTTT; cdr3_aa: CASSYGHRVNTEAFF
v_call: TRBV28; d_call: TRBD2; cdr3_length: 18; j_call: TRBJ2-5; clone_size: .; cdr3_nt: TGTGCCAGCAGTTTGTCCCCCGGCGGGAGATTGGGGCAAGAGACCCAGTACTTC; cdr3_aa: CASSLSPGGRLGQETQYF
v_call: TRBV6-1; d_call: .; cdr3_length: 12; j_call: TRBJ2-7; clone_size: .; cdr3_nt: TGTGCCAGCAGTTGGAGTCCCTACGAGCAGTACTTC; cdr3_aa: CASSWSPYEQYF
v_call: TRBV6-1; d_call: .; cdr3_length: 15; j_call: TRBJ2-1; clone_size: .; cdr3_nt: TGTGCCAGCAGCGCTCGGGACGGTGAAGGCAATGAGCAGTTCTTC; cdr3_aa: CASSARDGEGNEQFF
v_call: TRBV7-9; d_call: .; cdr3_length: 13; j_call: TRBJ2-1; clone_size: .; cdr3_nt: TGTGCCAGCAGCTTGACCCTGGTCGGTGAGCAGTTCTTC; cdr3_aa: CASSLTLVGEQFF
v_call: TRBV20-1; d_call: .; cdr3_length: 13; j_call: TRBJ2-5; clone_size: medium-sized; cdr3_nt: TGCAGTGCTAACGACGACAACCAAGAGACCCAGTACTTC; cdr3_aa: CSANDDNQETQYF
v_call: TRBV20-1; d_call: .; cdr3_length: 13; j_call: TRBJ2-5; clone_size: .; cdr3_nt: TGCAGTGCTAGGCCAGGGCCACAAGAGACCCAGTACTTC; cdr3_aa: CSARPGPQETQYF
v_call: TRBV10-1; d_call: .; cdr3_length: 18; j_call: TRBJ2-7; clone_size: .; cdr3_nt: TGCGCCAGCAGTGCTCAACCCGAGGGGGGGACCCAGAGCTACGAGCAGTACTTC; cdr3_aa: CASSAQPEGGTQSYEQYF
v_call: TRBV7-8; d_call: TRBD1; cdr3_length: 17; j_call: TRBJ2-1; clone_size: .; cdr3_nt: TGTGCCAGCAGCTTAGTAGGGGGCAGCGAAACCTACAATAAGCAGTTCTTC; cdr3_aa: CASSLVGGSETYNKQFF
v_call: TRBV7-2; d_call: .; cdr3_length: 14; j_call: TRBJ2-7; clone_size: .; cdr3_nt: TGTGCCAGCAGCTTAGAGGGGGGCCCCCTCGAGCAGTACTTC; cdr3_aa: CASSLEGGPLEQYF